This T cell receptor (beta chain) was found in a study of blood T cell repertoires in COVID-19. Study background: Collection of acute and convalescent COVID-19 samples took place in the United States, Italy and Spain.

Germline CDR1 reads MNHEY; CDR2 reads SMNVEV (reference sequence). This CDR3 is 14 amino acids long. The V gene end was trimmed by 5 bases and the J gene end by 5 bases; junction bases not matched to a gene: 8. Per the study methods: From reference gene primer amplification, estimates of nucleated cell counts were derived. Method: immunoSEQ multiplex PCR; TCRdb's copy keeps in-frame clones and lacks some. That table gives V, J and clone size, and the DNA gave D and trimming. The data show under 300,000 clones, under 95% seen once. Participants were aged about 18 to 100 years, lived in over 20 US areas, and enrolled virtually. Before being deemed recovered, Cohort 3 donors had two negative PCRs, clearance, or symptom resolution.

The chain couples TRBV27 to TRBJ1-2; 7 positions match TRBD1. The sequence was collected from a young woman who had recovered from COVID-19. Sequencing was carried out using PBMCs or T cells enriched from blood (not recorded which). The CDR3 nucleotides read TGTGCCAGCAGTATACAGGGGACAGAGTATGGCTACACCTTC. This translates into CASSIQGTEYGYTF.